This T cell receptor (beta chain) comes out of a study of blood T cell repertoires in COVID-19. Turning to the study itself: Sample material is recorded as cDNA or gDNA derived from T cells, B-cell-depleted T cells, or PBMCs.

Study processing details: Reference gene primer amplification gave nucleated cell count estimates. Clones were sequenced by immunoSEQ multiplex PCR, and TCRdb holds only the in-frame ones, with some missing. The V and J calls and the clone size are those of that table, but D and trimming were determined from the DNA. The sample has a few hundred thousand clones; approximately 91% are singletons. Germline V gene lookup returns CDR1 SGDLS and CDR2 YYNGEE. V lost 4 bases, J lost 5 bases, and 23 bases stayed unmatched. This CDR3 is 20 amino acids long. This rearrangement joins TRBV9 to TRBJ2-5, with TRBD1 identical over 10 bases. The source of this sequence is a woman aged 30 to 39 with COVID-19, enrolled during active disease. Sequenced material: peripheral blood. CDR3 DNA: TGTGCCAGCAGCTCACACAGGCGGGGACAGGGGTATGGTCGTGGCGAGACCCAGTACTTC. Protein product: CASSSHRRGQGYGRGETQYF.